This TCR beta chain appears in the sequencing data of a study of technical replicates of blood from a few donors. Losses at the gene ends were 7 bases for V and 4 bases for J; bases not matched to a gene: 7. This CDR3 is 13 amino acids long. Germline V CDR1 and CDR2: SQVTM, ANQGSEA. Some clones are missing from TCRdb's copy, which holds only in-frame ones; the method was immunoSEQ multiplex PCR. The data show 78,000 or so clones, with 89% seen just once and 0.41% held by the top ten. Source material: T cells isolated from PBMCs. This chain connects TRBV29-1 to TRBJ2-7; 10 positions agree with TRBD2. The receptor was isolated from a human donor in good health. CDR3 sequence: CSALAGESYEQYF. For the CDR3, the DNA is TGCAGCGCCCTAGCGGGAGAATCGTACGAGCAGTACTTC.